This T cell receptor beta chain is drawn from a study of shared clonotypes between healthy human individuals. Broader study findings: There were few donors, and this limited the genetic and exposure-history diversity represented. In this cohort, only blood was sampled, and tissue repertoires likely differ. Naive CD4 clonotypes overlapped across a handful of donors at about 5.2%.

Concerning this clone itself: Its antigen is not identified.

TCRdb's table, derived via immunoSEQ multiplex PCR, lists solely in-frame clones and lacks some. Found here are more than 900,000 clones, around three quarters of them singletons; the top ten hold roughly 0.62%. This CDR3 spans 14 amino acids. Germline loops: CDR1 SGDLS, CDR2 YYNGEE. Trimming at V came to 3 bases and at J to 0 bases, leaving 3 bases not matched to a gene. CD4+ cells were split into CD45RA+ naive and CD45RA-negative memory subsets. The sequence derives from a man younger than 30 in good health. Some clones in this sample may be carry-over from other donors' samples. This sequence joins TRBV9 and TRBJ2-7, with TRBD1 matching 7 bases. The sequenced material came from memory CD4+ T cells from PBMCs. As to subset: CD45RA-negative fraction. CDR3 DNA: TGTGCCAGCAGCGCAGGACAGGTCTCCTACGAGCAGTACTTC. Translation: CASSAGQVSYEQYF.